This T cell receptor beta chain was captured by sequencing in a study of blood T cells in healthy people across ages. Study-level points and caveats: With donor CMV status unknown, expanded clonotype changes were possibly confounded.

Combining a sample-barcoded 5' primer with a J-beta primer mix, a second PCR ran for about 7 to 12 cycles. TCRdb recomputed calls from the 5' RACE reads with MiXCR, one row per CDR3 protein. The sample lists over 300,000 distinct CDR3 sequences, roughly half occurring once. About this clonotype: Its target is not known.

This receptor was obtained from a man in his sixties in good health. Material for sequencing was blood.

As DNA, the CDR3 is TGTGCCAGCAGTGACGGGACTAGCGGGTACGAGCAGTACTTC. This translates into CASSDGTSGYEQYF. V gene TRBV6-2 or TRBV6-3 combines with J gene TRBJ2-7; 12 bases match TRBD2. CDR3 length equals 14 residues. J gave up 4 bases and V 5 bases, and 3 bases lay outside the gene matches. Germline CDR1 reads MNHEY; CDR2 reads SVGEGT.